This T cell receptor beta chain comes out of a study of T cell responses to AZD1222 COVID-19 vaccine. Assay: immunoSEQ multiplex PCR; the TCRdb copy retains only in-frame clones and omits some. Of some 150,000 clones listed, about 89% are singletons. V was shortened by 1 base and J by 9 bases, with 15 bases between the two germline ends. Germline lookup yields CDR1 SEHNR and CDR2 FQNEAQ (reference sequence). The CDR3 length is 14 residues. This clonotype was obtained from an adult in good health. Sequencing was performed on peripheral blood, taken on day 0 of AZD1222 vaccination. The chain joins TRBV7-9 to TRBJ1-1; D is unresolved. The CDR3 DNA sequence: TGTGCCAGCAGCTTAGAGGGTGCAGGAGCGAAAGCTTTCTTT. Residues: CASSLEGAGAKAFF.